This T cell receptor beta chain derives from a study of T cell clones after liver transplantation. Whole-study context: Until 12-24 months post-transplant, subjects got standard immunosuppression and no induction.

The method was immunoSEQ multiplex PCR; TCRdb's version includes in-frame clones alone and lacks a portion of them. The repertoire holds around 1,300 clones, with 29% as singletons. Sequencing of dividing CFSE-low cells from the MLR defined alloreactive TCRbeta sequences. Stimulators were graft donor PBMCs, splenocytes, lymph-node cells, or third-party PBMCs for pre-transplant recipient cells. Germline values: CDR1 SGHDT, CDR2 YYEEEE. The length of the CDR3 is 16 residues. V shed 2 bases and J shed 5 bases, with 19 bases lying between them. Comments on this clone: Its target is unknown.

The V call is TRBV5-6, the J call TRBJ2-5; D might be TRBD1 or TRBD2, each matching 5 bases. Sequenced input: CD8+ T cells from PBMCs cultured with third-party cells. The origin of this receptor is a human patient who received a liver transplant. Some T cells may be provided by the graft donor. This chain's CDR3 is CASSFQGPPGRETQYF. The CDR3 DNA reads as TGTGCCAGCAGCTTTCAAGGCCCACCGGGGCGGGAGACCCAGTACTTC. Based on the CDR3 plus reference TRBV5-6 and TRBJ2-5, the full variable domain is DAGVTQSPTHLIKTRGQQVTLRCSPKSGHDTVSWYQQALGQGPQFIFQYYEEEERQRGNFPDRFSGHQFPNYSSELNVNALLLGDSALYLCASSFQGPPGRETQYFGPGTRLLVL.